The next 29 T cell receptor beta chains were all read from a single sample in a study of molecular identifiers for immune sequencing clone quantification. TCRdb reanalysed the PCR reads using MiXCR and keeps one entry per CDR3 protein. This sample carries approximately 500,000 distinct CDR3 sequences, 25% of them seen once, and the ten largest clones take roughly 0.79%. The sequencing input was naive CD8+ T cells from blood, with Jurkat cell RNA spiked in. As to subset: FACS-sorted CD8+CD4-CCR7+CD45RA+ naive T cells. These receptors originate from a human donor in good health. Some libraries in this study had Jurkat cell RNA spiked in.

A note on this clonotype: Since a much larger clone is just one base distant, this may be a read error. The rearrangement uses TRBV7-8 and TRBJ1-5, with a possible D match to TRBD1 (6 bases). Germline loops: CDR1 SGHVS, CDR2 FQNEAQ. The CDR3 totals 15 residues. CDR3 residues: CASSLVVGGNQPQPF. The CDR3 DNA is TGTGCCAGCAGCTTAGTAGTGGGGGGCAATCAGCCCCAGCCTTTT.

With respect to this clonotype: A read error may be the cause here, since a much bigger clone is one base away. No conserved phenylalanine or tryptophan is present at the end of the CDR3, so a read error is the likely explanation. The V and J genes are TRBV6-5 and TRBJ2-7; D is ambiguous. V was clipped by 5 bases and J by 7 bases, with 15 bases between them. Germline assignment: CDR1 MNHEY and CDR2 SVGAGI. CDR3 length: 13 amino acids. CDR3 bases: TGTGCCAGCAGTGGTTACACCACTGGGGAGCAGTACCTC. It codes for CASSGYTTGEQYL.

This clonotype was seen at least ten times. The chain links TRBV12-3 or TRBV12-4 to TRBJ2-3, with D maybe TRBD2 (5 bases). The CDR3 is made up of 12 amino acids. Trimming took off 7 bases at V and 2 bases at J, with 7 bases between the two ends. The CDR3 here is CASTLATDTQYF. The CDR3 bases are TGTGCCAGCACTCTAGCCACAGATACGCAGTATTTT.

The chain joins TRBV20-1 to TRBJ2-5, with D possibly being TRBD1 or TRBD2 (7 bases each). Germline CDR1 DFQATT, CDR2 SNEGSKA (reference sequence). The CDR3 totals 15 residues. Trimming cost V 6 bases and J 3 bases, with 20 bases left between them. CDR3 loop: CSARGSAGTKETQYF. The CDR3 region has the DNA TGCAGTGCCAGGGGGTCGGCGGGGACTAAAGAGACCCAGTACTTC.

This clonotype occurred a few times. This chain connects TRBV2 to TRBJ1-5; tentative D call: TRBD1 (6 bases). Germline CDR1 reads SNHLY; CDR2 reads FYNNEI. CDR3 size: 15 residues. Trimming removed 6 bases at V and 6 bases at J, with 18 bases between. CDR3 DNA: TGTGCCAGCAGCGAACCGTTTGGGGGCACTCAGCCCCAGCATTTT. Protein product: CASSEPFGGTQPQHF.

This clonotype appeared many times. V usage is TRBV5-1 and J usage is TRBJ2-1; 8 bases fit TRBD2. This CDR3 contains 16 residues. The junction had 15 bases not matched to a gene; V was cut back by 4 bases and J by 9 bases. The germline V gene encodes CDR1 SGHRS and CDR2 YFSETQ. The CDR3 coding sequence is TGCGCCAGCAGCCACAGGGATGTTAGCGGGGAACGTGAGCAGTTCTTC. It codes for CASSHRDVSGEREQFF. The whole variable domain, filled in from reference TRBV5-1 and TRBJ2-1, reads KAGVTQTPRYLIKTRGQQVTLSCSPISGHRSVSWYQQTPGQGLQFLFEYFSETQRNKGNFPGRFSGRQFSNSRSEMNVSTLELGDSALYLCASSHRDVSGEREQFFGPGTRLTVL.

The rearrangement joins TRBV3-1 to TRBJ2-1; TRBD2 matches 15 bases. The CDR3 has 16 residues. V lost 4 bases and J lost 6; bases outside the gene matches: 4. The germline CDR1 and CDR2 sequences are LGHDT and YNNKEL (reference sequence). The CDR3 DNA reads TGTGCCAGCAGCCTCCCGGGACTAGCGGGAGGCAATGAGCAGTTCTTC. Protein product: CASSLPGLAGGNEQFF.

This clonotype turned up a few times. The chain combines TRBV4-2 with TRBJ2-3; D not resolved. This CDR3 is built from 16 residues. V dropped 0 bases and J dropped 0 bases, with 10 bases sitting between them. CDR1 and CDR2 from the germline V gene are LGHNA and YNFKEQ. In DNA form, the CDR3 reads TGTGCCAGCAGCCAAGACGTTAGCAGGAGCACAGATACGCAGTATTTT. This sequence encodes CASSQDVSRSTDTQYF.

The CDR3 is CASSIGTGPAYEQYF. In DNA form, the CDR3 reads TGTGCCAGTAGTATAGGCACAGGGCCAGCCTACGAGCAGTACTTC. The chain carries TRBV19 and TRBJ2-7; the D gene is possibly TRBD1 (6 bases). The CDR3 consists of 15 residues. Germline assignment: CDR1 LNHDA and CDR2 SQIVND (reference sequence). Between the trimmed V and J ends, which lost 1 base and 2 bases, there was a span of 12 bases.

The chain carries TRBV19 and TRBJ2-2, with a possible D match to TRBD2 (6 bases). V lost 7 bases and J 4 bases, leaving 19 bases between the germline ends. The CDR3 runs 16 residues. Germline CDR1 LNHDA, CDR2 SQIVND (reference sequence). The CDR3 region has the DNA TGTGCCAGTACCCTACTTGGGGTAGCGGCCACCGGGGAGCTGTTTTTT. Its translation is CASTLLGVAATGELFF. Full variable domain (missing parts from reference TRBV19 and TRBJ2-2): DGGITQSPKYLFRKEGQNVTLSCEQNLNHDAMYWYRQDPGQGLRLIYYSQIVNDFQKGDIAEGYSVSREKKESFPLTVTSAQKNPTAFYLCASTLLGVAATGELFFGEGSRLTVL.

The chain is built from TRBV12-3 or TRBV12-4 and TRBJ2-2, with 10 bases fitting TRBD2. The junction had 1 base not matched to a gene; V was cut back by 5 bases and J by 4 bases. This CDR3 has 14 residues. CDR3 sequence reads: CASSTSGVTGELFF. For the CDR3, the DNA is TGTGCCAGCAGTACTAGCGGGGTCACCGGGGAGCTGTTTTTT.

This clonotype was seen ten or more times. For the CDR3, the DNA is TGTGCCAGCAGCTTAGTCCCGGGAAGTGGCGCTGAAGCTTTCTTT. Protein sequence: CASSLVPGSGAEAFF. This chain uses TRBV7-9 with TRBJ1-1; D remains ambiguous. Germline-derived CDR1 and CDR2 are SEHNR and FQNEAQ (reference sequence). This CDR3 region has 15 residues. Trimming cost V 1 base and J 6 bases, with 15 bases left between them.

On this clonotype: One end of the junction varies from germline; a read error may be responsible. The CDR3 loop reads CASRQGVAINIQYF. DNA for the CDR3: TGTGCCAGCAGGCAGGGCGTAGCCATAAACATTCAGTACTTC. The rearrangement links TRBV2 to TRBJ2-4, with a possible D match to TRBD1 (5 bases). CDR1 is SNHLY, CDR2 FYNNEI, per germline. The CDR3 is 14 residues long. The full variable domain, in which reference TRBV2 and TRBJ2-4 provide the parts outside the CDR3, is EPEVTQTPSHQVTQMGQEVILRCVPISNHLYFYWYRQILGQKVEFLVSFYNNEISEKSEIFDDQFSVERPDGSNFTLKIRSTKLEDSAMYFCASRQGVAINIQYFGAGTRLSVL.

This clonotype was observed at least ten times. The chain has TRBV28 and TRBJ1-5, with D uncertain. The germline CDR1 and CDR2 sequences are MDHEN and SYDVKM. V was cut by 4 bases and J by 2 bases, with 9 bases left in between. CDR3 length: 14 amino acids. The CDR3: CASSWRLGNQPQHF. CDR3 coding DNA: TGTGCCAGCAGTTGGCGGTTGGGCAATCAGCCCCAGCATTTT.

This clonotype was found many times. The gene calls are TRBV5-1 and TRBJ2-7; 15 nucleotides agree with TRBD2. With V trimmed by 4 bases and J by 4 bases, 9 bases remained unmatched. CDR1 is SGHRS and CDR2 is YFSETQ in the germline V gene. The CDR3 totals 17 residues. The CDR3 DNA sequence: TGCGCCAGCAGCCCCGGGACTAGCGGGAGGATTACTTACGAGCAGTACTTC. Translating gives CASSPGTSGRITYEQYF.

This clonotype was recorded at least ten times. This sequence joins TRBV7-9 and TRBJ1-1; TRBD1 aligns across 8 bases. The CDR3 has 12 residues. V dropped 4 bases and J dropped 8; count of bases not matched to a gene: 3. Per germline, CDR1 SEHNR and CDR2 FQNEAQ (reference sequence). CDR3 DNA sequence: TGTGCCAGCAGCTCTCAGGGGGCAGAAGCTTTCTTT. Translation gives CASSSQGAEAFF. Full variable domain (rest looked up from reference TRBV7-9 and TRBJ1-1): DTGVSQNPRHKITKRGQNVTFRCDPISEHNRLYWYRQTLGQGPEFLTYFQNEAQLEKSRLLSDRFSAERPKGSFSTLEIQRTEQGDSAMYLCASSSQGAEAFFGQGTRLTVV.

This clonotype has just a few counts. The rearrangement joins TRBV7-9 to TRBJ2-7, with a weak D call TRBD1 (5 bases). Between the trimmed V and J ends, which lost 6 bases and 0 bases, there was a span of 15 bases. The CDR3 is 15 residues long. Germline assignment: CDR1 SEHNR and CDR2 FQNEAQ (reference sequence). In nucleotides, the CDR3 is TGTGCCAGCAGTAAAGGAGCTGACAGCTCCTACGAGCAGTACTTC. Its translation: CASSKGADSSYEQYF.

This clonotype was seen many times. This chain links TRBV12-3 or TRBV12-4 with TRBJ1-3; perhaps TRBD1 as D (5 bases). Trimming shortened V by 3 bases and J by 0 bases, and 12 bases separated the two germline ends. This CDR3 is built from 16 residues. For the CDR3, the DNA is TGTGCCAGCAGTTTTTCAGGGCTGCCCTCTGGAAACACCATATATTTT. As protein: CASSFSGLPSGNTIYF.

A remark on this clonotype: With a much larger clone just one base away, this may be a read error. V gene TRBV6-6 combines with J gene TRBJ1-3; D gene ambiguous. This CDR3 spans 14 amino acids. Germline values: CDR1 MNHNY, CDR2 SVGAGI (reference sequence). The CDR3 is CASSYEKAGNTVYF. The CDR3 DNA reads TGTGCCAGCAGTTACGAAAAGGCTGGAAACACCGTATATTTT.

This clonotype was seen ten or more times. The chain is built from TRBV30 and TRBJ2-7, with TRBD1 identical over 12 bases. V lost 2 bases to trimming and J lost 6 bases; unmatched junction nucleotides: 5. This CDR3 comprises 14 residues. CDR1 and CDR2 from the germline V gene are GTSNPN and SVGIG (reference sequence). CDR3 amino acids: CAWSRGQGASEQYF. CDR3 nucleotide sequence: TGTGCCTGGAGTCGGGGACAGGGGGCATCCGAGCAGTACTTC.

This clonotype has ten or more counts. This sequence joins TRBV7-8 and TRBJ1-3; unclear D gene. Germline V gene data show CDR1 as SGHVS and CDR2 as FQNEAQ. Deletions cut 1 base from V and 2 bases from J, with 15 bases between. The length of the CDR3 is 17 residues. CDR3 region: CASSLDPGLYPGNTIYF. As DNA, the CDR3 is TGTGCCAGCAGCTTAGATCCGGGCCTCTACCCTGGAAACACCATATATTTT.

The V and J genes are TRBV6-5 and TRBJ2-5; 14 nucleotides align to TRBD2. In germline, CDR1 is MNHEY, CDR2 SVGAGI. V lost 2 bases and J lost 3; bases outside the gene matches: 5. The CDR3 loop spans 17 amino acids. The CDR3, as DNA: TGTGCCAGCAGTTACACACCGACTAGCGGGAGGGAAGAGACCCAGTACTTC. Translating gives CASSYTPTSGREETQYF.

On this clonotype: Here the CDR3 omits its conserved ending phenylalanine or tryptophan, so a read error is the likely source. This chain links TRBV27 with TRBJ1-1; 9 nucleotides match TRBD1. Trimming took 6 bases from V and 3 from J; bases not matched to a gene: 8. CDR3 length: 15 residues. Germline loops: CDR1 MNHEY, CDR2 SMNVEV (reference sequence). The CDR3 nucleotides read TGTGCCAGCAGCAAGAGGACAGGGGCACACACTGAAGCTTTCATC. It is translated as CASSKRTGAHTEAFI.

The chain carries TRBV19 and TRBJ2-2; D gene uncertain. The CDR3 is 12 amino acids. Germline CDR1 reads LNHDA; CDR2 reads SQIVND (reference sequence). V lost 10 bases and J lost 6, with 12 bases in between. Written as DNA, the CDR3 is TGTGCCATTCAAGACACGGCCGGGGAGCTGTTTTTT. As protein: CAIQDTAGELFF.

This clonotype was recorded only once. J is TRBJ2-5 and V is TRBV7-2; 9 positions agree with TRBD1. Per germline, CDR1 SGHTA and CDR2 FQGNSA. The junction had 14 bases not matched to a gene; V was cut back by 6 bases and J by 9 bases. This CDR3 is 15 amino acids long. CDR3 amino acids: CASSKGRRDREPQYF. CDR3 sequence (DNA): TGTGCCAGCAGTAAAGGGCGGAGGGACAGGGAGCCCCAGTACTTC.

This clonotype was counted ten times or more. The J gene is TRBJ2-3, the V gene TRBV7-9; tentative D call: TRBD1 (5 bases). The CDR3 extends over 13 amino acids. CDR1 is SEHNR and CDR2 is FQNEAQ in the germline V gene (reference sequence). Trimming removed 5 bases from V and 4 bases from J, with 10 bases in between. CDR3 nucleotide sequence: TGTGCCAGCAGCCTGAAGGGGTCAGATACGCAGTATTTT. Encoded protein: CASSLKGSDTQYF.

This clonotype appeared many times. The V gene is TRBV5-1, the J gene TRBJ2-7; the D gene is possibly TRBD2 (5 bases). The CDR3 runs 13 residues. Trimming removed 1 base at V and 4 bases at J, with 9 bases between. Germline lookup yields CDR1 SGHRS and CDR2 YFSETQ. The CDR3 here is CASSLSGLYEQYF. CDR3 sequence (DNA): TGCGCCAGCAGCTTGTCCGGACTTTACGAGCAGTACTTC.

This clonotype appeared many times. The genes are TRBV6-1 and TRBJ1-1; D not certain. CDR3 size: 13 residues. Germline V gene sequence: CDR1 MNHNS, CDR2 SASEGT. V was clipped by 1 base and J by 2 bases, with 5 bases between them. The CDR3 nucleotides read TGTGCCAGCAGTGAAGGGGGTAACACTGAAGCTTTCTTT. Amino acids: CASSEGGNTEAFF.

This clonotype was counted many times. The chain combines TRBV12-3 or TRBV12-4 with TRBJ2-7, with 10 bases lining up with TRBD1. The CDR3 is 15 residues long. J gave up 2 bases and V 5 bases, and 6 bases lay outside the gene matches. As DNA, the CDR3 is TGTGCCAGCAGTCCAAGGGACAGGGGAACCTACGAGCAGTACTTC. Translating gives CASSPRDRGTYEQYF.